This TCR beta chain was recorded in a study of beta chain features in type 1 diabetes. The study, taken as a whole, reports: Moderate but significant shortening of TCRB CDR3s was recorded in all four CD4+ subsets from Type 1 diabetes patients. VDJ junctions in type 1 diabetes patients carried more deletions and fewer insertions.

This clone has just a few counts. Antigen: not known. V was pared by 3 bases and J by 3 bases, with 5 bases of the junction left unmatched. The CDR3 runs to 15 residues. CDR1 LNHDA and CDR2 SQIVND come from the germline V gene (reference sequence). The sequenced template was cDNA made from the entire isolated RNA. Naive, central memory and regulatory T cell samples averaged roughly 3.7 million reads. Clones were read by immunoSEQ multiplex PCR, and TCRdb kept only the in-frame ones, dropping some. The table includes a few hundred thousand clones, approximately 13% detected once. The sample consisted of naive CD4+ T cells from blood. The origin of this receptor is a woman aged 18 to 35 with type 1 diabetes. V is TRBV19 and J is TRBJ2-1; 7 bases line up with TRBD2. The CDR3 DNA sequence: TGTGCCAGTAGTATTTCCCCTAGCGGCTACAATGAGCAGTTCTTC. Its translation is CASSISPSGYNEQFF.